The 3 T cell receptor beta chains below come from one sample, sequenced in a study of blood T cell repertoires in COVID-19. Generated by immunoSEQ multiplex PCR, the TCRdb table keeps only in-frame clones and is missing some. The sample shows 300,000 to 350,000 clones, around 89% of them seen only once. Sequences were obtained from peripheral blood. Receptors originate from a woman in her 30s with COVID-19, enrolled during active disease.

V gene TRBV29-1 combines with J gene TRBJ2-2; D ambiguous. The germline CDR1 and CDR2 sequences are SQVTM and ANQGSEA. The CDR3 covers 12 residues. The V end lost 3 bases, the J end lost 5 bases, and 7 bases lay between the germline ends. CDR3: CSVEVGTGELFF. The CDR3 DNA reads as TGCAGCGTTGAGGTCGGGACCGGGGAGCTGTTTTTT.

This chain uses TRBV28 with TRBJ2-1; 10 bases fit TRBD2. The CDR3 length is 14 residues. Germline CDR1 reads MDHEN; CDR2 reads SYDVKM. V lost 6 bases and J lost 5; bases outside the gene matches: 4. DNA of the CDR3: TGTGCCAGCAGGAGAGCGGGGGGGGACAATGAGCAGTTCTTC. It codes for CASRRAGGDNEQFF.

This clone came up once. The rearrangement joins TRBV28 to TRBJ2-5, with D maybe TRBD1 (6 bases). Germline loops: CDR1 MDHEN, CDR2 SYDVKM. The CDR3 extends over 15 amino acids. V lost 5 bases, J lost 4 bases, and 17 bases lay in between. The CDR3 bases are TGTGCCAGCAGTACGGACAGTAGTAATCCAGAGACCCAGTACTTC. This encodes CASSTDSSNPETQYF.